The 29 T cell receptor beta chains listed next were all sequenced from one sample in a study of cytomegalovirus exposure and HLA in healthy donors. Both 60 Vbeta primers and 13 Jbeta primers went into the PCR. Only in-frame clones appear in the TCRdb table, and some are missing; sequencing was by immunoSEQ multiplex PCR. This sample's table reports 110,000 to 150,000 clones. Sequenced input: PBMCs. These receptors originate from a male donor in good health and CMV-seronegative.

The CDR3 region is CASSRGGYEQYF. The DNA of the CDR3 is TGTGCCAGCAGCCGCGGGGGCTACGAGCAGTACTTC. The chain carries TRBV7-9 and TRBJ2-7, with 7 bases identical to TRBD2. From germline, CDR1 is SEHNR and CDR2 FQNEAQ (reference sequence). V lost 5 bases, J lost 3 bases, and 1 base stayed unmatched. This CDR3 contains 12 residues.

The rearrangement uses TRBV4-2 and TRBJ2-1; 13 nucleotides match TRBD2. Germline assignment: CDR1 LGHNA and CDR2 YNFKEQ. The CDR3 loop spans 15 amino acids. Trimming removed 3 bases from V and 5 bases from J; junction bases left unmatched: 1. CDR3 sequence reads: CASSQGTSGDNEQFF. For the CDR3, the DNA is TGTGCCAGCAGCCAGGGGACTAGCGGGGACAATGAGCAGTTCTTC.

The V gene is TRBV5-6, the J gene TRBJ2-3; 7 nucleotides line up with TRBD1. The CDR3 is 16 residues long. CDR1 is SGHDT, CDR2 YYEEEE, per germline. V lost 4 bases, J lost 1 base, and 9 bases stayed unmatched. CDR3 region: CASSTPQGVGTDTQYF. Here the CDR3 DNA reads TGTGCCAGCAGCACCCCCCAGGGGGTCGGCACAGATACGCAGTATTTT.

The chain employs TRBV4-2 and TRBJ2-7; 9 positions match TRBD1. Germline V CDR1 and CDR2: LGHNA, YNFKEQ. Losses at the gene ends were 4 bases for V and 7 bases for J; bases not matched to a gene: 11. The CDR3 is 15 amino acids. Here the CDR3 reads CASSPTGGFGEEQYF. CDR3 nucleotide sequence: TGTGCCAGCAGCCCGACAGGGGGATTCGGGGAGGAGCAGTACTTC.

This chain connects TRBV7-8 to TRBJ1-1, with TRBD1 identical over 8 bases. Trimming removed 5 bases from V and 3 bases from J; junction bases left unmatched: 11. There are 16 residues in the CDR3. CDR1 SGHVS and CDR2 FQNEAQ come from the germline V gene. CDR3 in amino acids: CASSPRTGFEYTEAFF. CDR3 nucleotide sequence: TGTGCCAGCAGCCCTCGGACAGGGTTCGAATACACTGAAGCTTTCTTT.

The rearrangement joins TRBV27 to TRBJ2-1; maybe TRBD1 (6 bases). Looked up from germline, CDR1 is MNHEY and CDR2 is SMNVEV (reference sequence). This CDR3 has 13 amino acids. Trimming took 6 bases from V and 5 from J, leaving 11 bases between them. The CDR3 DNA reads TGTGCCAGCAGAACCGGACAGCACAATGAGCAGTTCTTC. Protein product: CASRTGQHNEQFF.

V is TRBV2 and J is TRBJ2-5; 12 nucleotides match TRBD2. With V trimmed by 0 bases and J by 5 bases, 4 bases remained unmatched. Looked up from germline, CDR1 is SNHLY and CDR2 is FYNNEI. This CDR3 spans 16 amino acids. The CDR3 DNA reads TGTGCCAGCAGTGAAGCCCTGACTAGCGGGAGTGAGACCCAGTACTTC. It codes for CASSEALTSGSETQYF.

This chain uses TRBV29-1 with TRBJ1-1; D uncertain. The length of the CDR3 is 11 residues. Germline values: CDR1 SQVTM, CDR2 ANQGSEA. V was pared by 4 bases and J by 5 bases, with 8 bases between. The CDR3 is CSVVSTTEAFF. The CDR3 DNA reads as TGCAGCGTTGTGTCTACGACTGAAGCTTTCTTT.

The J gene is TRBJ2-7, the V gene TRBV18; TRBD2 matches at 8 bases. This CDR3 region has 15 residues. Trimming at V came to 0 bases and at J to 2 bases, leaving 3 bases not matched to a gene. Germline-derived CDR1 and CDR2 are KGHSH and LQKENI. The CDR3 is CASSPPSGATYEQYF. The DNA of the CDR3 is TGTGCCAGCTCACCACCTAGCGGGGCCACCTACGAGCAGTACTTC.

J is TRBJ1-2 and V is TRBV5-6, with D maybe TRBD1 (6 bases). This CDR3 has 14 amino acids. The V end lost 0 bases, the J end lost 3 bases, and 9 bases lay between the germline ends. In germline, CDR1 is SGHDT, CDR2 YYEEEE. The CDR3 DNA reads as TGTGCCAGCAGCTTGGGGGCAGGGGACTATGGCTACACCTTC. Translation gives CASSLGAGDYGYTF.

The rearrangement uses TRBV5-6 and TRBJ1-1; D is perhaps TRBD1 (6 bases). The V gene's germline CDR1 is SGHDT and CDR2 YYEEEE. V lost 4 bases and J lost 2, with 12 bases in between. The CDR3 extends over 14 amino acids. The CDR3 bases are TGTGCCAGCAGCCCGGAACAGGGTAACACTGAAGCTTTCTTT. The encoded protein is CASSPEQGNTEAFF.

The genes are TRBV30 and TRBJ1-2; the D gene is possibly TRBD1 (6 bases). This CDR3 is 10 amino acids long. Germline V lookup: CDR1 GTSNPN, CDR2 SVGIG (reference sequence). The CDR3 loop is CAAGASGYTF. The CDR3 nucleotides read TGTGCGGCGGGGGCGAGTGGCTACACCTTC. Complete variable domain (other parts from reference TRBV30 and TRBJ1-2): SQTIHQWPATLVQPVGSPLSLECTVEGTSNPNLYWYRQAAGRGLQLLFYSVGIGQISSEVPQNLSASRPQDRQFILSSKKLLLSDSGFYLCAAGASGYTFGSGTRLTVV.

The CDR3 DNA is TGCGCCAGCAGCCACCCAACGGAGCCAGATACGCAGTATTTT. Its translation: CASSHPTEPDTQYF. The rearrangement links TRBV4-1 to TRBJ2-3; D call uncertain. Trimming left V 3 bases short and J 4 bases short, with 11 bases between. Per the germline V gene, CDR1 is MGHRA and CDR2 is YSYEKL. This CDR3 comprises 14 residues.

The chain's CDR3 is CASSFQTLQETQYF. The CDR3 coding sequence is TGTGCCAGCAGCTTCCAGACTCTCCAAGAGACCCAGTACTTC. V gene TRBV28 combines with J gene TRBJ2-5; no clear D. The CDR3 has 14 residues. Trimming stripped 6 bases from V and 1 base from J, with 12 bases between. Germline CDR1 and CDR2: MDHEN and SYDVKM.

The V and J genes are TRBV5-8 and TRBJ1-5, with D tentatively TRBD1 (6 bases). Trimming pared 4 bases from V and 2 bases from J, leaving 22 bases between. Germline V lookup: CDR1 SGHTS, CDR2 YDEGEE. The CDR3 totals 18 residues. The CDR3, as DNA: TGTGCCAGCAGCCTGGGGGCAGGGTTGGGGATTCGCAATCAGCCCCAGCATTTT. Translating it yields CASSLGAGLGIRNQPQHF.

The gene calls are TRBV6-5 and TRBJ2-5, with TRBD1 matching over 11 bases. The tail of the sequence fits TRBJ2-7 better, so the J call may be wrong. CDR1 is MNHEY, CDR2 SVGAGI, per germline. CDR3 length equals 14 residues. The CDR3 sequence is CASSLGTGGYEQYF. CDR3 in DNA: TGTGCCAGCAGCCTCGGGACAGGGGGCTACGAGCAGTACTTC.

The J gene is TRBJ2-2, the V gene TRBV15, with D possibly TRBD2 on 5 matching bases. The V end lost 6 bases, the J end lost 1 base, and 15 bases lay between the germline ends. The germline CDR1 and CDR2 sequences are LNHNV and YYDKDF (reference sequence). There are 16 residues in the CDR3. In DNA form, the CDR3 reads TGTGCCACCAGAGAGGTTCGGGGAATGAACACCGGGGAGCTGTTTTTT. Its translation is CATREVRGMNTGELFF.

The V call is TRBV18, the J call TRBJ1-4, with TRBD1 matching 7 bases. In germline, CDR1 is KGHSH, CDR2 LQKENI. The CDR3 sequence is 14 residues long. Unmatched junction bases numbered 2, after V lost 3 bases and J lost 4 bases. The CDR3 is CASSPGQLNEKLFF. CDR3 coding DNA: TGTGCCAGCTCACCGGGACAGCTTAATGAAAAACTGTTTTTT.

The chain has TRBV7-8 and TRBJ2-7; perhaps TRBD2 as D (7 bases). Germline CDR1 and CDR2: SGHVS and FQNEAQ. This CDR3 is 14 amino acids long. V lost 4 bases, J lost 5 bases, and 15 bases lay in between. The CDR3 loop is CASSSLRGGDEQYF. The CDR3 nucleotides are TGTGCCAGCAGCTCTTTAAGGGGGGGGGACGAGCAGTACTTC. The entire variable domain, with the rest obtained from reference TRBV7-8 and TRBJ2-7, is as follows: GAGVSQSPRYKVAKRGQDVALRCDPISGHVSLFWYQQALGQGPEFLTYFQNEAQLDKSGLPSDRFFAERPEGSVSTLKIQRTQQEDSAVYLCASSSLRGGDEQYFGPGTRLTVT.

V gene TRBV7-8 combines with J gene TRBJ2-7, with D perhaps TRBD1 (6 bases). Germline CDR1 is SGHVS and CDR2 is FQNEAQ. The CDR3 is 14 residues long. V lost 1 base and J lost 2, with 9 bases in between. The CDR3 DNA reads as TGTGCCAGCAGCTTAGGAACAGGGCCCTACGAGCAGTACTTC. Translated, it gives CASSLGTGPYEQYF. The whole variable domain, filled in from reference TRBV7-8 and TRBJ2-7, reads GAGVSQSPRYKVAKRGQDVALRCDPISGHVSLFWYQQALGQGPEFLTYFQNEAQLDKSGLPSDRFFAERPEGSVSTLKIQRTQQEDSAVYLCASSLGTGPYEQYFGPGTRLTVT.

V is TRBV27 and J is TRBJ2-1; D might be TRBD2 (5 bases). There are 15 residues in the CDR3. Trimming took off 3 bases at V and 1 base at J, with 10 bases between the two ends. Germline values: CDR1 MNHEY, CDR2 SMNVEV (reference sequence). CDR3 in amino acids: CASSLIASSYNEQFF. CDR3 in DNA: TGTGCCAGCAGTTTGATAGCGTCATCCTACAATGAGCAGTTCTTC.

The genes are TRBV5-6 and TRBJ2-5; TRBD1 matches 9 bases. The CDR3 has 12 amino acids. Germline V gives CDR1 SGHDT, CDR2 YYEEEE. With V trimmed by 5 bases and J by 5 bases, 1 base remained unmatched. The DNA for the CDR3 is TGTGCCAGCAGTGGGACAGGGGAGACCCAGTACTTC. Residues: CASSGTGETQYF.

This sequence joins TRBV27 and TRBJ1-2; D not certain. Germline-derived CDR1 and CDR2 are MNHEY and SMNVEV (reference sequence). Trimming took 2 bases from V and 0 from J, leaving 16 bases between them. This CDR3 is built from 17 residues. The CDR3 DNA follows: TGTGCCAGCAGTTTACGATCTGGCAGTCCTGCTAACTATGGCTACACCTTC. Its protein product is CASSLRSGSPANYGYTF.

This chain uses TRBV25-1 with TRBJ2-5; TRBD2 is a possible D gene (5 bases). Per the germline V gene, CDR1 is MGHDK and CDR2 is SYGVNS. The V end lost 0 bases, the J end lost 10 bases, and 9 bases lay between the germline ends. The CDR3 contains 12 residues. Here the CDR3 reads CASSEYGRGQYF. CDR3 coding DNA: TGTGCCAGCAGTGAATATGGGAGAGGCCAGTACTTC.

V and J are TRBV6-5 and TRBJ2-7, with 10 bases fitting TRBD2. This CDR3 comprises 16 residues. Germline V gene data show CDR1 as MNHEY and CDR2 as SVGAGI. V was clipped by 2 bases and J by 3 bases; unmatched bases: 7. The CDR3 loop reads CASSYHSSGRFYEQYF. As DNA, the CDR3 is TGTGCCAGCAGTTACCATAGTAGCGGGAGGTTCTACGAGCAGTACTTC.

The CDR3 here is CASSSPGTQYF. In DNA, the CDR3 is TGTGCCAGCAGCAGTCCAGGGACCCAGTACTTC. The V and J genes are TRBV7-2 and TRBJ2-5; no clear D gene. Germline assignment: CDR1 SGHTA and CDR2 FQGNSA. V was cut by 5 bases and J by 7 bases, with 8 bases left in between. The CDR3 runs 11 residues.

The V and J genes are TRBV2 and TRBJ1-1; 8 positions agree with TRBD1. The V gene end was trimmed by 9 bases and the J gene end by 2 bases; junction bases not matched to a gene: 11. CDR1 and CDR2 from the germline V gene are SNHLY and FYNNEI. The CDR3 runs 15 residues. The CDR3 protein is CASGQGRTPNTEAFF. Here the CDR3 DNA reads TGTGCCAGTGGACAGGGAAGGACCCCAAACACTGAAGCTTTCTTT.

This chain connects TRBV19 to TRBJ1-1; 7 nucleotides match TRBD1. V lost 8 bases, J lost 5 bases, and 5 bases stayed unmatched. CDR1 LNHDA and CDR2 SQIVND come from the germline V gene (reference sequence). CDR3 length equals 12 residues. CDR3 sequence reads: CASFDRATEAFF. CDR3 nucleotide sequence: TGTGCCAGTTTCGACAGGGCTACTGAAGCTTTCTTT.

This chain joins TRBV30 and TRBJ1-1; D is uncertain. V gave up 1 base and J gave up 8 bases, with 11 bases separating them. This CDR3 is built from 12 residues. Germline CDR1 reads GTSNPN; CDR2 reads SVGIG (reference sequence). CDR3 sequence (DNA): TGTGCCTGGAGTGGAGGATTCCTGGAAGCTTTCTTT. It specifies CAWSGGFLEAFF.